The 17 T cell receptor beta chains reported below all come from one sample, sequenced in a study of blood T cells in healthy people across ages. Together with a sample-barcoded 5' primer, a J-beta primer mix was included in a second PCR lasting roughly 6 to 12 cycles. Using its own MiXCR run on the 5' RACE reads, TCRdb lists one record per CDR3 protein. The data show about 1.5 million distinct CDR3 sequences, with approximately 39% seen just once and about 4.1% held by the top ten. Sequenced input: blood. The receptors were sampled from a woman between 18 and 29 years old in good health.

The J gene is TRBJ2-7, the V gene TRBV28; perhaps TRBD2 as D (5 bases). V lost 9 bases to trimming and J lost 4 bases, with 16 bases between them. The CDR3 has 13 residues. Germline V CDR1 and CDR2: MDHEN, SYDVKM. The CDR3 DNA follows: TGTGCCAGTCGGGGAGTAGAAGTATACGAGCAGTACTTC. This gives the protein CASRGVEVYEQYF.

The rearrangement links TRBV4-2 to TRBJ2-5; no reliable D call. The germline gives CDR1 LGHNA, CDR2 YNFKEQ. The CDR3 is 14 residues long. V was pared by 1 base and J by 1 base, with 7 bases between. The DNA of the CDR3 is TGTGCCAGCAGCCAAGTCCGGAGCCAAGAGACCCAGTACTTC. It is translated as CASSQVRSQETQYF.

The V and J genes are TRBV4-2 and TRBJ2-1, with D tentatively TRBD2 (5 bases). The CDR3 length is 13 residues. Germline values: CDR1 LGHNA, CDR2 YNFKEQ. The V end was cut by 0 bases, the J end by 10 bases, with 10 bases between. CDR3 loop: CASSQDEGREQFF. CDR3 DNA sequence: TGTGCCAGCAGCCAAGATGAGGGAAGGGAGCAGTTCTTC.

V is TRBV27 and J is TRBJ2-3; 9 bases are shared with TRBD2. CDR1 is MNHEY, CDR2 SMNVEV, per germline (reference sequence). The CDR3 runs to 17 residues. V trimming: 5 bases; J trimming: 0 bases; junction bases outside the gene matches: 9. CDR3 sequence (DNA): TGTGCCAGCAGTCACCCGGGACTAGCCCAGAGCACAGATACGCAGTATTTT. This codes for CASSHPGLAQSTDTQYF.

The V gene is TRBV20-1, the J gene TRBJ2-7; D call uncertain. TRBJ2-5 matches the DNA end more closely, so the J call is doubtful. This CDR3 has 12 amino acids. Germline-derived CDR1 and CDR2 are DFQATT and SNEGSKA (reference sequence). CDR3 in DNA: TGCAGTGCCAAGGACGCCTCGGAGACCCAGTACTTC. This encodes CSAKDASETQYF.

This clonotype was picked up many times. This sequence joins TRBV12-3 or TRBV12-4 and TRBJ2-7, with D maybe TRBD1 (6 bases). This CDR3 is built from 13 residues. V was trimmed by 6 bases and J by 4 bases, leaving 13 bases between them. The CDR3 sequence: CASSLGQRYEQYF. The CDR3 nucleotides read TGTGCCAGCAGCCTTGGACAGAGGTACGAGCAGTACTTC.

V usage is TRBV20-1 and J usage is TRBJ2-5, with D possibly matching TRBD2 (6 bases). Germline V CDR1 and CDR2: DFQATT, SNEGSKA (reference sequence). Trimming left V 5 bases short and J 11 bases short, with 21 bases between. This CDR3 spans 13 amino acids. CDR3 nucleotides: TGCAGTGCTGCTGGACTACTTGGGAATGAGCAGTACTTC. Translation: CSAAGLLGNEQYF.

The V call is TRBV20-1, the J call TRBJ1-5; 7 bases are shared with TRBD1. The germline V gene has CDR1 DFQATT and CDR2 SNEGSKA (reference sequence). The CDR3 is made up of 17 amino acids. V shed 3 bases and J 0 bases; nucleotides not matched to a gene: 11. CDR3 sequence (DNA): TGCAGTGCTAGTCCAGGGGGAACCCCTTATAGCAATCAGCCCCAGCATTTT. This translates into CSASPGGTPYSNQPQHF.

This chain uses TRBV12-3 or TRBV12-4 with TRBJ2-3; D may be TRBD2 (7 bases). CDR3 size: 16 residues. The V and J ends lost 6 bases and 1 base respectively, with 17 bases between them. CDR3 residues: CASSPGGGSRTDTQYF. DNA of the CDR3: TGTGCCAGCAGCCCGGGGGGCGGGAGTCGCACAGATACGCAGTATTTT.

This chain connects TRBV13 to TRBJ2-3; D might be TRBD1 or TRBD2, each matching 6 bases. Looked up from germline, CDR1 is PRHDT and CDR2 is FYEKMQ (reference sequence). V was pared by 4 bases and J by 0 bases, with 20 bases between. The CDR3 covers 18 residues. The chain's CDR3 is CASSSGAVLGTSTDTQYF. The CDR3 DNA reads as TGTGCCAGCAGCTCAGGGGCGGTCCTAGGGACTAGCACAGATACGCAGTATTTT.

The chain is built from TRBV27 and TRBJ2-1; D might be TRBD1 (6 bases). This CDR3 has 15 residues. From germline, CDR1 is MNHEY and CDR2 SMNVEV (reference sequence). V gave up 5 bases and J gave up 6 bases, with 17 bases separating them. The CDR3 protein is CASSVQGPPTNEQFF. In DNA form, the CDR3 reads TGTGCCAGCAGTGTCCAGGGGCCCCCTACCAATGAGCAGTTCTTC.

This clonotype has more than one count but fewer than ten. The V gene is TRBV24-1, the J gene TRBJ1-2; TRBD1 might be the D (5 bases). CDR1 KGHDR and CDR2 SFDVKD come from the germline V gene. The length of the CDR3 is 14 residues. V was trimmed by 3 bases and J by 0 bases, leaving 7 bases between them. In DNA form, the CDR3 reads TGTGCCACCAGTGATGCGACAGCTAACTATGGCTACACCTTC. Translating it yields CATSDATANYGYTF.

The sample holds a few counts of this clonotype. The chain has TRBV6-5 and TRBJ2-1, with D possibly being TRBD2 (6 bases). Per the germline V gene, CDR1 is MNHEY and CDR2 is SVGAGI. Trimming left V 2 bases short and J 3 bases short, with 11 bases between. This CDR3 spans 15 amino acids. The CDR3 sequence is CASSYVPSVYNEQFF. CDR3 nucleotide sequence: TGTGCCAGCAGTTACGTGCCTAGCGTCTACAATGAGCAGTTCTTC.

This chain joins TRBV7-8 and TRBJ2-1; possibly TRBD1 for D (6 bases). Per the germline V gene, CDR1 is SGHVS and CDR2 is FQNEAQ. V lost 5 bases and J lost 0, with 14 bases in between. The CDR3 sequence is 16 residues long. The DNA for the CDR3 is TGTGCCAGCAGCCTTGGATACAGGGTCTCCTACAATGAGCAGTTCTTC. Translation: CASSLGYRVSYNEQFF.

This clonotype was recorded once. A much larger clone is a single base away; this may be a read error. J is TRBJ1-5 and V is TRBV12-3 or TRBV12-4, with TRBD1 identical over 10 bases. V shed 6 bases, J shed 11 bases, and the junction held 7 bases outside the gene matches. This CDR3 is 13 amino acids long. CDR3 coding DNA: TGTGCCAGCAGCCTTGACAGGGGGCAGGCCCAGCATTTT. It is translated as CASSLDRGQAQHF.

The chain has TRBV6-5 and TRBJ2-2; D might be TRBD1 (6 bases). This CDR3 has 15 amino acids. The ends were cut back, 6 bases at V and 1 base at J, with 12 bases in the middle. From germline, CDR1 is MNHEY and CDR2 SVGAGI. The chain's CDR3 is CASSHDRRNTGELFF. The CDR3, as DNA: TGTGCCAGCAGCCACGACAGGAGGAACACCGGGGAGCTGTTTTTT.

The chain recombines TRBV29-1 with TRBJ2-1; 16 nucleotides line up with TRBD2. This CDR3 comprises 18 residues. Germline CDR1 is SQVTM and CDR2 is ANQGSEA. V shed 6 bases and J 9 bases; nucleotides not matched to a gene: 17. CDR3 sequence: CSVQGPRGLAGGYGEQFF. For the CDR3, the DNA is TGCAGCGTCCAAGGCCCCCGGGGACTAGCGGGAGGGTATGGTGAGCAGTTCTTC.